This T cell receptor beta chain was found in a study of blood T cell repertoires in COVID-19. Overall study context: Sites in the United States, Italy and Spain provided acute and convalescent COVID-19 samples. T cells, B-cell-depleted T cells, or PBMCs provided the cDNA or gDNA that served as material.

The germline CDR1 and CDR2 sequences are WNHNN and SYGVQD (reference sequence). Trimming shortened V by 6 bases and J by 0 bases, and 8 bases separated the two germline ends. The CDR3 totals 13 residues. In the study's own analysis: Amplification with reference gene primers provided the estimates of nucleated cell counts. Profiled with immunoSEQ multiplex PCR; TCRdb holds only in-frame clones, not every one. That table supplies the V and J calls and clone size; D and trimming were determined from the DNA. The sample has 85,000 to 130,000 clones; roughly 88% are singletons. The source material was peripheral blood. The chain is built from TRBV10-1 and TRBJ1-1; a weak D match, TRBD1 (6 bases). This clonotype was obtained from a woman aged 60-75 years with acute or convalescent COVID-19. CDR3: CASSDRLNTEAFF. CDR3 DNA sequence: TGCGCCAGCAGCGACAGGTTGAACACTGAAGCTTTCTTT.